Below, 32 T cell receptor beta chains from the same sample are listed, as sequenced in a study of tumor-infiltrating lymphocytes in oesophageal squamous cell carcinoma. TCRdb re-called the PCR reads with MiXCR, one entry per CDR3 protein. The table lists roughly 16,000 distinct CDR3 sequences, roughly half of them singletons, with less than 25% in the top ten. Sequenced sample: esophageal tumor tissue. Receptors were obtained from a male donor with esophageal squamous cell carcinoma.

The CDR3 loop is CASSEVVPLQEKLFF. CDR3 DNA sequence: TGTGCCAGCAGTGAAGTTGTCCCCCTCCAGGAAAAACTGTTTTTT. This rearrangement joins TRBV6-1 to TRBJ1-4; no clear D gene. The CDR3 length is 15 residues. With 1 base removed from V and 8 bases from J, the gap between germline ends came to 14 bases. Germline CDR1 MNHNS, CDR2 SASEGT.

Ten or more counts support this clonotype. The chain has TRBV27 and TRBJ1-2; 9 bases map to TRBD1. J gave up 4 bases and V 5 bases, and 5 bases lay outside the gene matches. Germline V gene lookup returns CDR1 MNHEY and CDR2 SMNVEV (reference sequence). The CDR3 is made up of 14 amino acids. CDR3: CASSTTGGGYGYTF. The CDR3 bases are TGTGCCAGCAGTACAACAGGGGGCGGCTATGGCTACACCTTC.

A few counts support this clonotype. V gene TRBV7-2 combines with J gene TRBJ1-6, with D possibly TRBD1 on 6 matching bases. Trimming removed 1 base at V and 6 bases at J, with 19 bases between. The CDR3 loop spans 18 amino acids. Per germline, CDR1 SGHTA and CDR2 FQGNSA. The CDR3 DNA is TGTGCCAGCAGCTTAGTGCCCTCCGCGGGGGGGCTTAATTCACCCCTCCACTTT. Protein product: CASSLVPSAGGLNSPLHF.

In its sample, this clonotype was seen a few times. The CDR3 DNA reads TGTGCCAGCAGCTTTCTTACGGGTACAGTGGGGGCGTGGAGGGAGACCCAGTACTTC. Amino acids: CASSFLTGTVGAWRETQYF. This chain uses TRBV7-9 with TRBJ2-5; a weak D match, TRBD1 (6 bases). With 3 bases removed from V and 5 bases from J, the gap between germline ends came to 28 bases. CDR1 and CDR2 from the germline V gene are SEHNR and FQNEAQ (reference sequence). There are 19 residues in the CDR3.

There are a few counts of this clonotype. This sequence joins TRBV19 and TRBJ2-7; 7 nucleotides line up with TRBD2. Germline V lookup: CDR1 LNHDA, CDR2 SQIVND (reference sequence). V lost 6 bases, J lost 4 bases, and 18 bases stayed unmatched. There are 17 residues in the CDR3. The CDR3 DNA follows: TGTGCCAGTAGCCCCGGGGAGGGACTATCTTCCGCATACGAGCAGTACTTC. Encoded protein: CASSPGEGLSSAYEQYF.

This clonotype was detected many times. V and J are TRBV28 and TRBJ2-3, with D perhaps matching TRBD1 (6 bases). This CDR3 is 15 amino acids long. The germline V gene has CDR1 MDHEN and CDR2 SYDVKM. The V and J ends lost 4 bases and 2 bases respectively, with 13 bases between them. The CDR3 region is CASSSGTGHTDTQYF. The CDR3 coding sequence is TGTGCCAGCAGTTCCGGGACGGGACACACAGATACGCAGTATTTT.

This clonotype turned up a few times. The chain employs TRBV11-3 and TRBJ2-3; TRBD2 matches at 11 bases. The CDR3 loop spans 15 amino acids. The V gene's germline CDR1 is SGHNT and CDR2 YENEEA. The ends lost 5 bases at V and 4 bases at J; junction bases unmatched: 5. The CDR3 loop is CASSPGLADSDTQYF. The CDR3, as DNA: TGTGCCAGCAGCCCGGGACTAGCGGATTCAGATACGCAGTATTTT. Together with reference TRBV11-3 and TRBJ2-3, the CDR3 gives the full variable domain: EAGVVQSPRYKIIEKKQPVAFWCNPISGHNTLYWYLQNLGQGPELLIRYENEEAVDDSQLPKDRFSAERLKGVDSTLKIQPAELGDSAVYLCASSPGLADSDTQYFGPGTRLTVL.

V is TRBV6-9 and J is TRBJ2-4, with 12 positions matching TRBD2. The end of the DNA is better explained by TRBJ2-5, so the J call may be wrong. Germline V CDR1 and CDR2: MNHGY, SVAAGI. The CDR3 totals 16 residues. The CDR3 nucleotides are TGTGCCAGCAGAAAACTAGCGGGGGGAAACCAAGAGACCCAGTACTTC. Its translation is CASRKLAGGNQETQYF.

This chain links TRBV5-1 with TRBJ2-2; 9 bases map to TRBD1. Germline V gene sequence: CDR1 SGHRS, CDR2 YFSETQ. Trimming at V came to 5 bases and at J to 4 bases, leaving 9 bases not matched to a gene. CDR3 size: 16 residues. CDR3 amino acids: CASRILGQGSTGELFF. The CDR3 DNA is TGCGCCAGCAGGATCCTAGGACAGGGGAGCACCGGGGAGCTGTTTTTT.

Comments on this clonotype: A junction boundary mismatches the germline segment, possibly from a read error. This rearrangement joins TRBV7-2 to TRBJ2-6; 11 bases are a match to TRBD1. The CDR3 sequence is 16 residues long. Germline CDR1 and CDR2: SGHTA and FQGNSA. The CDR3: CASSLGGTGGSSPLHF. The CDR3 DNA reads as TGTGCCAGCAGCTTAGGGGGGACAGGGGGTTCTTCACCCCTCCACTTC.

The chain recombines TRBV7-8 with TRBJ1-1; 11 positions agree with TRBD1. Trimming took 1 base from V and 1 from J; bases not matched to a gene: 2. Germline V gene data show CDR1 as SGHVS and CDR2 as FQNEAQ. The CDR3 has 16 amino acids. The CDR3: CASSLVGTGGNTEAFF. CDR3 sequence (DNA): TGTGCCAGCAGCTTAGTCGGGACAGGGGGGAACACTGAAGCTTTCTTT.

Judged by abundance, this clonotype is medium-sized. CDR3: CASSPRVGKKGNQPQHF. Here the CDR3 DNA reads TGTGCCAGCAGCCCGCGAGTTGGAAAAAAGGGCAATCAGCCCCAGCATTTT. The rearrangement joins TRBV28 to TRBJ1-5; D ambiguous. CDR1 is MDHEN and CDR2 is SYDVKM in the germline V gene. The CDR3 is 17 amino acids. Trimming cost V 6 bases and J 2 bases, with 20 bases left between them.

By sample fraction, this clonotype is medium-sized. V usage is TRBV6-1 and J usage is TRBJ2-7; 9 bases agree with TRBD1. CDR3 length: 15 amino acids. Per germline, CDR1 MNHNS and CDR2 SASEGT. Trimming cost V 5 bases and J 4 bases; bases outside gene matches: 9. The CDR3 reads CASSSRTGVSYEQYF. CDR3 DNA sequence: TGTGCCAGCAGTTCCAGGACAGGGGTATCGTACGAGCAGTACTTC.

The chain combines TRBV19 with TRBJ2-6; a possible D gene is TRBD1 (6 bases). Germline V gives CDR1 LNHDA, CDR2 SQIVND (reference sequence). The V end lost 7 bases, the J end lost 3 bases, and 13 bases lay between the germline ends. The CDR3 contains 15 residues. The CDR3 region is CASTDTGFGANVLTF. The CDR3 coding sequence is TGTGCCAGTACCGATACAGGGTTTGGGGCCAACGTCCTGACTTTC.

This clonotype was detected many times. The V gene is TRBV12-3 or TRBV12-4, the J gene TRBJ1-5, with a tentative D call TRBD1 (5 bases). The CDR3 is 15 residues long. Trimming shortened V by 3 bases and J by 2 bases, and 11 bases separated the two germline ends. In DNA, the CDR3 is TGTGCCAGCAGTTTTGGGGCCCCAGGCAATCAGCCCCAGCATTTT. Its protein is CASSFGAPGNQPQHF.

V is TRBV12-3 or TRBV12-4 and J is TRBJ2-2; TRBD1 matches 11 bases. V gave up 7 bases and J gave up 7 bases; unmatched junction bases: 8. The CDR3 runs to 15 residues. DNA for the CDR3: TGTGCCAGCAAAAGGACAGGGGGCACAGGCGGGGAGCTGTTTTTT. This translates into CASKRTGGTGGELFF.

This clonotype showed up many times. The chain uses TRBV2 and TRBJ2-7, with TRBD2 matching over 10 bases. J was trimmed by 5 bases and V by 6 bases; bases with no gene match: 10. This CDR3 is built from 15 residues. In germline, CDR1 is SNHLY, CDR2 FYNNEI. The CDR3 bases are TGTGCCAGCAGGGTTTTGGGACTAGCGCAAGACGAGCAGTACTTC. Encoded protein: CASRVLGLAQDEQYF. Based on the CDR3 plus reference TRBV2 and TRBJ2-7, the full variable domain is EPEVTQTPSHQVTQMGQEVILRCVPISNHLYFYWYRQILGQKVEFLVSFYNNEISEKSEIFDDQFSVERPDGSNFTLKIRSTKLEDSAMYFCASRVLGLAQDEQYFGPGTRLTVT.

The CDR3 region has the DNA TGTGCCAGCAGCTTAGCTATCCTAGCCCGTAATGAGCAGTTCTTC. Protein sequence: CASSLAILARNEQFF. The gene calls are TRBV7-2 and TRBJ2-5, with a possible D match to TRBD2 (5 bases). The end of the DNA fits TRBJ2-1 better, so the J call may be wrong. The CDR3 is made up of 15 amino acids. The germline V gene encodes CDR1 SGHTA and CDR2 FQGNSA.

The genes are TRBV7-4 and TRBJ1-1; D unclear. Deletions cut 7 bases from V and 0 bases from J, with 12 bases between. The CDR3 totals 14 residues. Germline values: CDR1 SGHVT, CDR2 SQSDAQ. The CDR3 here is CASKKEGLNTEAFF. CDR3 nucleotide sequence: TGTGCCAGCAAAAAGGAAGGATTGAACACTGAAGCTTTCTTT.

This clonotype was observed many times. The V and J genes are TRBV7-8 and TRBJ2-6; 12 bases line up with TRBD2. Germline CDR1 is SGHVS and CDR2 is FQNEAQ. CDR3 length: 20 amino acids. The junction had 11 bases not matched to a gene; V was cut back by 5 bases and J by 0 bases. CDR3 residues: CASSVGWTSGTRSGANVLTF. In DNA form, the CDR3 reads TGTGCCAGCAGCGTAGGATGGACTAGCGGGACCCGCTCTGGGGCCAACGTCCTGACTTTC.

This clonotype was detected ten times or more. The chain recombines TRBV20-1 with TRBJ1-1; D remains ambiguous. The V gene's germline CDR1 is DFQATT and CDR2 SNEGSKA (reference sequence). Trimming left V 3 bases short and J 1 base short, with 6 bases between. The CDR3 extends over 12 amino acids. CDR3 nucleotides: TGCAGTGCTAGCCCAGGGAACACTGAAGCTTTCTTT. As protein: CSASPGNTEAFF.

The DNA for the CDR3 is TGTGCCAGCAGTTTCTTTGACCGAATTTACTTC. This translates into CASSFFDRIYF. The chain combines TRBV28 with TRBJ2-7; D unresolved. CDR3 length: 11 residues. Germline CDR1 and CDR2: MDHEN and SYDVKM. With 3 bases removed from V and 13 bases from J, the gap between germline ends came to 13 bases.

This clonotype was observed a single time. At one of its ends the junction is not consistent with the germline gene, which may arise from a read error. The chain couples TRBV27 to TRBJ2-3, with D possibly matching TRBD2 (5 bases). CDR1 MNHEY and CDR2 SMNVEV come from the germline V gene (reference sequence). The CDR3 covers 10 residues. The CDR3 DNA sequence: TGTGCCAGCAGTTTATACCCCACGGGATTT. Protein product: CASSLYPTGF.

By sample share, this clonotype is medium-sized (0.01 to 0.1%). CDR3 nucleotide sequence: TGCGCCAGCAGCTTGGGGGCAGGGGCGGAGACCCAGTACTTC. Residues: CASSLGAGAETQYF. The V gene is TRBV5-1, the J gene TRBJ2-5; maybe TRBD1 (6 bases). V lost 0 bases and J 5 bases, leaving 11 bases between the germline ends. Germline V gene sequence: CDR1 SGHRS, CDR2 YFSETQ. This CDR3 comprises 14 residues. Using reference TRBV5-1 and TRBJ2-5 for the parts outside the CDR3, the full variable domain is KAGVTQTPRYLIKTRGQQVTLSCSPISGHRSVSWYQQTPGQGLQFLFEYFSETQRNKGNFPGRFSGRQFSNSRSEMNVSTLELGDSALYLCASSLGAGAETQYFGPGTRLLVL.

V is TRBV7-2 and J is TRBJ1-1; D not resolved. V lost 2 bases and J 1 base, leaving 8 bases between the germline ends. CDR3 length equals 14 residues. Germline V CDR1 and CDR2: SGHTA, FQGNSA. This CDR3 reads CASSLTRSNTEAFF. The CDR3 nucleotides are TGTGCCAGCAGCTTAACAAGGTCGAACACTGAAGCTTTCTTT.

The chain combines TRBV7-6 with TRBJ1-6; 10 bases are shared with TRBD1. With V trimmed by 6 bases and J by 6 bases, 5 bases remained unmatched. The germline V gene encodes CDR1 SGHVS and CDR2 FNYEAQ. This CDR3 has 15 amino acids. The CDR3 DNA follows: TGTGCCAGCAGATCCGGACAGGGGGTTAATTCACCCCTCCACTTT. It translates to CASRSGQGVNSPLHF.

Comments on this clonotype: No conserved phenylalanine or tryptophan is present at the end of the CDR3, so a read error is the likely explanation. The limits of the CDR3 on the DNA are not certain, so only TCRdb's listed CDR3 is given. The J gene is TRBJ2-5, the V gene TRBV6-1; the table's D call, TRBD2, was not checked against the DNA. Inclusive of both ends, the CDR3 amounts to 16 amino acids. The germline CDR1 and CDR2 sequences are MNHNS and SASEGT. The CDR3 loop reads CASSPGMGKVALHFGN.

The gene calls are TRBV12-3 or TRBV12-4 and TRBJ1-2, with TRBD1 matching 7 bases. Trimming took 5 bases from V and 8 from J; bases not matched to a gene: 5. This CDR3 region has 12 residues. This CDR3 reads CASSLDRAGYTF. In DNA, the CDR3 is TGTGCCAGCAGTCTCGACAGGGCCGGCTACACCTTC.

This clonotype was observed once. The CDR3, as DNA: TGTGCCAGCAGCGCGGGAGGGCGAGAGACCCAGTACTTC. The encoded protein is CASSAGGRETQYF. The chain employs TRBV7-6 and TRBJ2-7; 9 bases are shared with TRBD2. The last part of the DNA fits TRBJ2-5 better; the J call may be wrong. The CDR3 loop spans 13 amino acids. Germline V gene data show CDR1 as SGHVS and CDR2 as FNYEAQ.

This rearrangement joins TRBV29-1 to TRBJ2-6, with 9 bases fitting TRBD1. Germline CDR1 is SQVTM and CDR2 is ANQGSEA. V shed 6 bases and J 0 bases; nucleotides not matched to a gene: 9. This CDR3 spans 17 amino acids. In nucleotides, the CDR3 is TGCAGCGTCCGCCAACAGGGGGCCCACTCTGGGGCCAACGTCCTGACTTTC. It translates to CSVRQQGAHSGANVLTF. The whole variable domain, filled in from reference TRBV29-1 and TRBJ2-6, reads SAVISQKPSRDICQRGTSLTIQCQVDSQVTMMFWYRQQPGQSLTLIATANQGSEATYESGFVIDKFPISRPNLTFSTLTVSNMSPEDSSIYLCSVRQQGAHSGANVLTFGAGSRLTVL.

The chain carries TRBV7-3 and TRBJ2-4; possibly TRBD2 for D (7 bases). The J call is doubtful: the DNA matches TRBJ2-5 better. This CDR3 has 15 amino acids. CDR1 and CDR2 (germline): SGHTA, FQGTGA. The chain's CDR3 is CASSPRHREGETQYF. CDR3 coding DNA: TGTGCCAGCAGCCCACGGCACAGGGAGGGTGAGACCCAGTACTTC.

This clonotype was seen more than once but under ten times. V usage is TRBV7-2 and J usage is TRBJ2-5; D is possibly TRBD2 (5 bases). The better agreement between TRBJ2-7 and the DNA end casts doubt on the J call. Germline V gives CDR1 SGHTA, CDR2 FQGNSA. The CDR3 covers 15 residues. The CDR3 sequence is CASSPRTVGAYEQYF. The DNA of the CDR3 is TGTGCCAGCAGCCCGAGGACGGTGGGAGCCTACGAGCAGTACTTC.